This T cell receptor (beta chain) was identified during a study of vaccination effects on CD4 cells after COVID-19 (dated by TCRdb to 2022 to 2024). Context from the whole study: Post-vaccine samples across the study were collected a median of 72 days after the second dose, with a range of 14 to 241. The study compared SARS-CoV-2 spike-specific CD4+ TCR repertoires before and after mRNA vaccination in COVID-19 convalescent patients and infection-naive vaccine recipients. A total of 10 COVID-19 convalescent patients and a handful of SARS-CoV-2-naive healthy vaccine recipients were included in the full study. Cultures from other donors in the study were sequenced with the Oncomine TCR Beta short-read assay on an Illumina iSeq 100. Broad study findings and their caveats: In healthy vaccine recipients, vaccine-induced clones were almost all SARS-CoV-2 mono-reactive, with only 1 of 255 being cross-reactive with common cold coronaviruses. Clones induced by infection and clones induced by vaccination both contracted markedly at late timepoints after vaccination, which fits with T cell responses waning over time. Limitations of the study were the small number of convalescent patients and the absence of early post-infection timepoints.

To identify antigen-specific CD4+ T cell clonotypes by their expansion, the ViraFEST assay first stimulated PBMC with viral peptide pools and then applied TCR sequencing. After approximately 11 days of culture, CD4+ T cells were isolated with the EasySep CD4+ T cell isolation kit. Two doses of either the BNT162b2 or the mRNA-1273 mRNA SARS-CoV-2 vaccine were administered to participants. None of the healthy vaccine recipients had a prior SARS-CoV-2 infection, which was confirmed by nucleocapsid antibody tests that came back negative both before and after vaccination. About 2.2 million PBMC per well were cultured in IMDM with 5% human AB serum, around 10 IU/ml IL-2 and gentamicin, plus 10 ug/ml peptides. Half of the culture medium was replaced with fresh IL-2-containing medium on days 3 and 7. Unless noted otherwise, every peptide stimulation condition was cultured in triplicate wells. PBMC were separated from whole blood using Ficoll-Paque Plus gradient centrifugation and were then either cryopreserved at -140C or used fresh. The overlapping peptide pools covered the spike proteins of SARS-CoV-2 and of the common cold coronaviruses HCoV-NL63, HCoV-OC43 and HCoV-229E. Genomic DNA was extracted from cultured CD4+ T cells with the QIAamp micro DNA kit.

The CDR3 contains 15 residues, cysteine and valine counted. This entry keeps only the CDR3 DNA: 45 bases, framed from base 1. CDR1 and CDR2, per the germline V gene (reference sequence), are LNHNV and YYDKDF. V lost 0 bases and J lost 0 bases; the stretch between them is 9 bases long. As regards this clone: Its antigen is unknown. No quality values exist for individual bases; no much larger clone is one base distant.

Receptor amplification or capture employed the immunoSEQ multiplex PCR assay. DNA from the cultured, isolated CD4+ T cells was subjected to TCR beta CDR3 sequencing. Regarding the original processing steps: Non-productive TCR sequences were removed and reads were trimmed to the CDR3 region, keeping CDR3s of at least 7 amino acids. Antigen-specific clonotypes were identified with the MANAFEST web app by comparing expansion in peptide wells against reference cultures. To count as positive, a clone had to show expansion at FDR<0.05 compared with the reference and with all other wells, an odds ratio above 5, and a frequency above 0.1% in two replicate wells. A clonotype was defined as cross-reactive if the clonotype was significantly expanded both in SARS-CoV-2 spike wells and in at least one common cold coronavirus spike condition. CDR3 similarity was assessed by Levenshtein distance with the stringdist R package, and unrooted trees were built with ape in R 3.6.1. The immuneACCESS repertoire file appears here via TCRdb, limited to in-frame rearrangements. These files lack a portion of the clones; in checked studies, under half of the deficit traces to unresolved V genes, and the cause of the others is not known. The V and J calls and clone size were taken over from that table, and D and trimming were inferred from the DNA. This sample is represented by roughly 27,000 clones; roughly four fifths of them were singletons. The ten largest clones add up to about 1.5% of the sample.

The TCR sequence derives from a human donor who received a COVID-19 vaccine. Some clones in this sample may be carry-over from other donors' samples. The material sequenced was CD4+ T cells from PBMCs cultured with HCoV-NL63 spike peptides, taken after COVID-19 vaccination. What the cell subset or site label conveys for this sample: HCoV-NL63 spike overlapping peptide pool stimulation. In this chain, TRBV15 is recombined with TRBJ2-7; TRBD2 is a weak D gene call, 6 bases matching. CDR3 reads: CATSRDLGSSYEQYV. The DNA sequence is TGTGCCACCAGCAGAGATCTCGGGAGCTCCTACGAGCAGTACGTC.